The text below deals with one T cell receptor (beta chain). Its antigen is not yet known. Base qualities are not at hand, and no much larger clone is one base apart. The germline V gene yields MDHEN for CDR1 and SYDVKM for CDR2. From V the trimming removes 5 bases and from J it removes 9 bases, while the gene matches leave 10 bases of the junction unaccounted for. There are 15 amino acids in the CDR3, from cysteine to phenylalanine inclusive. Only the CDR3 portion is preserved as DNA: 45 bases, with reading frame beginning at the first base. TCRbeta CDR3 regions were amplified from genomic DNA by means of the immunoSEQ Assay, a bias-controlled multiplex PCR. The authors' pipeline ran thus. The number of nucleated cells in each sample was estimated by amplification of reference gene primers within the assay. To quantify the absolute abundance of each unique TCRbeta CDR3 rearrangement, sequence reads were collapsed and filtered. For each sample, productive Simpson clonality was calculated by taking the square root of Simpson's diversity index across productive rearrangements. In its TCRdb copy, this immuneACCESS table keeps in-frame sequences only and misses some clones. Where compared with another copy, unresolved V genes explain less than half of these, and the others have no known cause. V, J and clone size are taken as reported in that table, and D and trimming were inferred from the DNA itself. For this sample the table gives fewer than 250,000 clones, of which 90% were detected only once. The leading ten clones occupy less than 0.9% of the sample.

This record comes from a study of blood T cell repertoires in COVID-19 (dated by TCRdb to about 2020). About the investigation overall: Collaborator samples came from the United States, Italy and Spain and covered acute and convalescent phases of COVID-19. The prospective study material was composed of cDNA or gDNA derived from T cells, B-cell-depleted T cells, or PBMCs. Deeply sampled blood TCRbeta repertoires from subjects exposed to, actively infected with, or recovered from COVID-19 were included in the dataset. A freely available public database, intended as a resource for researchers studying the immune response to SARS-CoV-2, is where the repertoires were released. The samples were drawn from the first 160 participants of the ongoing ImmuneRACE study and from some 1,300 subjects provided by 6 global collaborators. Sample metadata almost always included a de-identified subject ID, COVID-19 status, age in years and sex. Where available, HLA class I and class II types were taken from metadata supplied by the sample provider and were not determined by assay-based typing.

The study at large found these results: The quantity of clinical and demographic metadata differed by source and by participant and was supplied without curation.

Participants in the prospective study were enrolled through a virtual design, were aged roughly 18 to 100 years, and lived in some 24 United States geographic areas. In the prospective study, participants were assigned to cohorts based on the clinical history participants reported in a screening survey and a study questionnaire. Exposed participants were defined as having been in contact with someone with a PCR-confirmed or clinician-diagnosed COVID-19 case within 2 weeks of study entry. In the prospective study, whole blood, serum and a nasopharyngeal or oropharyngeal swab were collected from each participant by mobile phlebotomists. Over an approximately 2-month period, participants in the prospective study had the option of providing additional blood draws and questionnaires. Blood samples from the prospective study were shipped frozen or at room temperature prior to DNA extraction.

The source of this sequence is a man aged 50 or older who had been exposed to COVID-19. Material for sequencing was PBMCs or T cells enriched from blood (not recorded which). The chain is encoded by TRBV28 joined to TRBJ1-6; 7 bases in the middle match TRBD1. The CDR3 protein: CASSETGRGSSPLHF. The DNA sequence is given as TGTGCCAGCAGTGAGACAGGGAGAGGGAGTTCACCCCTCCACTTT.